This T cell receptor beta chain was sequenced in a study of blood T cell repertoires in COVID-19. Study as a whole: The United States, Italy and Spain supplied acute and convalescent COVID-19 samples. Sample material is recorded as cDNA or gDNA derived from T cells, B-cell-depleted T cells, or PBMCs.

This clone appeared a single time. Generated by immunoSEQ multiplex PCR, the TCRdb table keeps only in-frame clones and is missing some. The sample lists about 47,000 clones; roughly 80% were seen once. The sequenced material came from peripheral blood. The TCR comes from a man aged 45-65 years with acute or convalescent COVID-19.

The CDR3, as DNA: TGTGCCAGCAGTCGACTAGCGGGGACCTACAATGAGCAGTTCTTC. It translates to CASSRLAGTYNEQFF. The chain has TRBV7-9 and TRBJ2-1, with 11 bases matching TRBD2. V lost 6 bases and J lost 2; bases outside the gene matches: 3. The CDR3 runs 15 residues. Per germline, CDR1 SEHNR and CDR2 FQNEAQ (reference sequence).